This TCR beta chain is from a study of blood T cell repertoires in COVID-19 (dated by TCRdb to 2018 to 2021). About the full investigation: The collaborator samples originated in the United States, Italy and Spain and spanned the acute and convalescent phases of COVID-19. Where available, HLA class I and class II types were taken from metadata supplied by the sample provider and were not determined by assay-based typing. Sample metadata almost always included a de-identified subject ID, COVID-19 status, age in years and sex. The prospective study material was composed of cDNA or gDNA derived from T cells, B-cell-depleted T cells, or PBMCs. Samples were obtained from the ongoing ImmuneRACE study (first 160 participants) and from 1,254 subjects provided by 6 global collaborators. The repertoires were released in a freely available public database meant as a resource for research on the immune response to SARS-CoV-2. Subjects who had been exposed to COVID-19, were actively infected with it, or had recovered from it provided the deeply sampled blood TCRbeta repertoires that made up the dataset. Overall study results and their limits: Clinical and demographic metadata were provided uncurated, with the amount varying by source and participant.

Comments on this clone: Its antigen remains undetermined. Base qualities are not recorded, but no much larger clone differs from it by a single base.

From the cysteine up to the phenylalanine, the CDR3 has a length of 13 residues. Left in the record is the CDR3 DNA by itself, 39 bases read in frame from the first base. Cut back by 10 bases and 5 bases, the V and J ends lie 17 bases apart. The germline V gene provides CDR1 SNHLY and CDR2 FYNNEI. Participants in the prospective study were aged about 18 to 95 years, lived in about two dozen United States geographic areas, and enrolled through a virtual design. In the prospective study, cohorts were assigned on the basis of participant-reported clinical history obtained from a screening survey and a study questionnaire. In the prospective study, mobile phlebotomists collected whole blood, serum and a nasopharyngeal or oropharyngeal swab from each participant. Additional blood draws and questionnaires over an approximately 2-month period could optionally be provided by prospective study participants. Before DNA extraction, blood samples from the prospective study were shipped at room temperature or frozen.

TCRbeta CDR3 regions were amplified from genomic DNA using the immunoSEQ Assay, a bias-controlled multiplex PCR. The paper's data handling went like this. Within the assay, amplification of reference gene primers was used to estimate how many nucleated cells each sample contained. To quantify the absolute abundance of each unique TCRbeta CDR3 rearrangement, sequence reads were collapsed and filtered. For each sample, productive Simpson clonality was calculated by taking the square root of Simpson's diversity index across productive rearrangements. Sourced from immuneACCESS, this table was stored by TCRdb with only in-frame sequences that have V and J called. A share of the clones is absent; for the studies checked, an unresolved V gene accounts for under half, and the remainder has no known explanation. V, J and clone size reflect that table, while D and trimming were determined from the DNA. The table for this sample lists under 200,000 clones; around 86% of them were counted only once. The ten largest make up 5% to 7% of the sample.

Sequencing used PBMCs or T cells enriched from blood (not recorded which). This clonotype was obtained from a man aged 35-49 years with acute COVID-19. The chain links TRBV2 with TRBJ2-5; the D gene is perhaps TRBD2, from 5 matching bases. The nucleotide sequence is given as TGTGCCAACCAAGGACTTAGCAGGGAGACCCAGTACTTC. Its amino acids are CANQGLSRETQYF. Reference TRBV2 and TRBJ2-5 proteins supply the regions before and after the CDR3; the full variable domain is: EPEVTQTPSHQVTQMGQEVILRCVPISNHLYFYWYRQILGQKVEFLVSFYNNEISEKSEIFDDQFSVERPDGSNFTLKIRSTKLEDSAMYFCANQGLSRETQYFGPGTRLLVL.